This T cell receptor (beta chain) was sequenced for a study of blood T cell repertoires in COVID-19 (dated by TCRdb to 2019 to 2021). Describing the broader study: The collaborator samples originated in the United States, Italy and Spain and spanned the acute and convalescent phases of COVID-19. The material from the prospective study consisted of cDNA or gDNA derived from T cells, B-cell-depleted T cells, or PBMCs. Subjects who had been exposed to COVID-19, were actively infected with it, or had recovered from it provided the deeply sampled blood TCRbeta repertoires that made up the dataset. A freely available public database, intended as a resource for researchers studying the immune response to SARS-CoV-2, is where the repertoires were released. The samples were drawn from two sources: the first 160 participants of the ongoing ImmuneRACE study, and over 1,000 subjects contributed by 6 global collaborators. Sample metadata almost always included a de-identified subject ID, COVID-19 status, age in years and sex. HLA class I and class II types, where available, came from metadata supplied by the sample provider rather than from assay-based typing. The paper as a whole reports these results and caveats: The amount of clinical and demographic metadata varied by source and participant and was provided uncurated.

A second Seattle source provided samples from volunteer blood donors who had recovered from COVID-19. Collaborating institutions collected whole blood in K2EDTA tubes following their own protocols. Collaborator samples were shipped for TCRbeta analysis as frozen whole blood, isolated PBMCs, or DNA extracted from either sample type. The immunoSEQ Assay, a bias-controlled multiplex PCR, was used to amplify TCRbeta CDR3 regions from genomic DNA. Turning to the authors' computational methods: Nucleated cell counts per sample were estimated from amplification of reference gene primers within the assay. Sequence reads were collapsed and filtered to measure the absolute abundance of every unique TCRbeta CDR3 rearrangement. For each sample, productive Simpson clonality was calculated as the square root of Simpson's diversity index over productive rearrangements. In TCRdb, the immuneACCESS table is reduced to in-frame sequences with V and J assigned. These tables do not hold every clone; where another copy was compared, an unresolved V gene accounts for under half, and the others remain unexplained. V, J and clone size are those of that table, while D and trimming were read from the DNA. This sample comprises roughly 240,000 clones, roughly nine tenths of them detected only once. The ten most abundant clones make up 1.6% of the sample.

Sequences SGHTA (CDR1) and FQGNSA (CDR2) are obtained from the germline V gene. V is reduced by 1 base and J by 5 bases, leaving a spacing of 9 bases between them. The CDR3 goes from the cysteine to the phenylalanine over 15 residues. The DNA shown is the 45-base CDR3, in frame from base 1. Worth noting for this clone: Its antigen has not been determined. Base qualities were left out, and no much larger clone turns up one base away.

This TCR was recovered from an older woman who had recovered from COVID-19. The sample taken for sequencing was peripheral blood. The chain employs TRBV7-2 and TRBJ1-6; 5 matching bases give a weak D call of TRBD1. Here is the DNA: TGTGCCAGCAGCTTAGTGGCAGGGAATAATTCACCCCTCCACTTT. It encodes CASSLVAGNNSPLHF.